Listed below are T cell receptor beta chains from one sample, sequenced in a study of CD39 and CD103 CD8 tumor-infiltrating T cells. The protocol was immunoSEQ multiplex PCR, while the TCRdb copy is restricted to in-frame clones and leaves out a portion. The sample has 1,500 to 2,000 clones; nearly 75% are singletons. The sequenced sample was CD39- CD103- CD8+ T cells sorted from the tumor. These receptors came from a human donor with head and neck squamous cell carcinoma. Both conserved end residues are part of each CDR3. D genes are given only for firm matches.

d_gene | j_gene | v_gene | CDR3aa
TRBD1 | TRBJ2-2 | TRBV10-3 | CAISLGQLNTGELFF
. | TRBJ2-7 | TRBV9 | CASSRTEGNYEQYF
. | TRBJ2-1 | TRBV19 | CASSILLYNEQFF
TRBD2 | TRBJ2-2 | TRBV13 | CASSFGTSENTGELFF
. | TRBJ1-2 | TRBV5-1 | CASSLELGTDYGYTF
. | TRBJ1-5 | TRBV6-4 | CASSDSHGNQPQHF
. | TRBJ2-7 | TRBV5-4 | CASSYGSLGREQYF
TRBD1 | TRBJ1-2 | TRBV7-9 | CASSSWDRDYGYTF
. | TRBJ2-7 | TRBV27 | CASSWQGAYEQYF
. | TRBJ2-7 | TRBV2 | CASSERQYGAYEQYF
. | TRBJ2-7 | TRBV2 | CASSRTSTTYEQYF